These T cell receptor beta chains were read from a single sample in a study of blood T cells in healthy people across ages. TCRdb independently ran MiXCR on the 5' RACE reads; one entry per CDR3 protein. Of more than 800,000 distinct CDR3 sequences in the sample, around 26% were seen once. What was sequenced was blood. The source is a woman of 80 years or more in good health. CDR3s include the opening cysteine and the closing phenylalanine or tryptophan. D genes are given only for firm matches. The size of a clone is reported for some rows only, either as once, few or many, or as a class for expanded clones.

V	size	J	D	DNA	CDR3
TRBV11-1	.	TRBJ2-3	TRBD2	TGTGCCAGCAGCTTAAGGCTAGCGGGAGTTGCAGATACGCAGTATTTT	CASSLRLAGVADTQYF
TRBV20-1	.	TRBJ2-1	.	TGCAGGGCTAGTGTGTACAATGAGCAGTTCTTC	CRASVYNEQFF
TRBV9	.	TRBJ1-1	.	TGTGCCAGCAGCGTAGGGGCTCCGGTGGGAGGGACTGAAGCTTTCTTT	CASSVGAPVGGTEAFF
TRBV6-2/TRBV6-3	.	TRBJ2-7	TRBD2	TGTGCCAGCAGTTACTCGACTAGCGGGGGGGCGAGATGCGAGCAGTACTTC	CASSYSTSGGARCEQYF
TRBV18	few	TRBJ1-4	.	TGTGCCAGCTCATGGGACGGACTTAATGAAAAACTGTTTTTT	CASSWDGLNEKLFF
TRBV7-9	many	TRBJ2-7	.	TGTGCCAGCGGTGCTTCCTACGAGCAGTACTTC	CASGASYEQYF
TRBV4-3	few	TRBJ1-6	.	TGCGCCAGCAGCCAAGACGGGGTTAGTTTTTCACCCCTCCACTTT	CASSQDGVSFSPLHF
TRBV28	few	TRBJ2-3	.	TGTGCCAGCAGTTACAACGACTGGCTAGCTGCCACAGATACGCAGTATTTT	CASSYNDWLAATDTQYF
TRBV14	many	TRBJ1-2	.	TGTGCCAGCAGCCGAGAGGCGGGCGGCTACACCTTC	CASSREAGGYTF
TRBV5-1	many	TRBJ2-5	.	TGCGCCAGCAGCATCACAGGTATCCAAGAGACCCAGTACTTC	CASSITGIQETQYF
TRBV12-3/TRBV12-4	many	TRBJ2-7	TRBD2	TGTGCCAGCAGTTTGTCTAGCGGGGGGACTCTCGGGCAGTACTTC	CASSLSSGGTLGQYF
TRBV28	.	TRBJ2-5	TRBD1	TGTGCCAGCAGTTCTGAGACAGGGGGCATTCGAGAGACCCAGTACTTC	CASSSETGGIRETQYF
TRBV2	.	TRBJ1-1	TRBD1	TGTGCCAGCAGTGAAGAAGGGGGACAGGGGAGGACTGAAGCTTTCTTT	CASSEEGGQGRTEAFF
TRBV18	.	TRBJ2-2	.	TGTGCCAGCTCTCTGACAGACAACGCGAACACCGGGGAGCTGTTTTTT	CASSLTDNANTGELFF
TRBV12-3/TRBV12-4	many	TRBJ2-1	TRBD1	TGTGCCAGCAGCCGGGGACAGTTGGAGTTCTTC	CASSRGQLEFF
TRBV4-3	many	TRBJ2-3	TRBD2	TGCGCCAGCAGCATACTAGCGGGGGGTGATACGCAGTATTTT	CASSILAGGDTQYF
TRBV29-1	few	TRBJ1-1	.	TGCGGCACTACGGGACACTTGAACACTGAAGCTTTCTTT	CGTTGHLNTEAFF
TRBV4-3	many	TRBJ2-5	.	TGCGCCAGCAGCCAAGATGCCTCGTGGCTCGGGGAGACCCAGTACTTC	CASSQDASWLGETQYF
TRBV30	.	TRBJ1-2	.	TGTGCCTGGAGTAAGGGGGTGAGCGGCTACACCTTC	CAWSKGVSGYTF
TRBV13	few	TRBJ1-2	TRBD1	TGTGCCAGCAGACCCAACCCAGGGGGCGACTATGGCTACACCTTC	CASRPNPGGDYGYTF
TRBV4-1	few	TRBJ2-2	TRBD2	TGCGCCAGCAGCCAAGGATCCGGGGGGTTCGCGAACACCGGGGAGCTGTTTTTT	CASSQGSGGFANTGELFF
TRBV6-4	many	TRBJ2-1	TRBD1	TGTGCCAGCAGTGCCTCCCCAGGGGGCAATGAGCAGTTCTTC	CASSASPGGNEQFF
TRBV20-1	.	TRBJ2-6	TRBD1	TGCAGTGCTAGCCCCCCGCGCGGGACAGGGGGGAGCTCTGGGGCCAACGTCCTGACTTTC	CSASPPRGTGGSSGANVLTF
TRBV3-1	.	TRBJ1-1	.	TGTGCCAGCAGCCAAGGCCATGGAGCTTTCTTT	CASSQGHGAFF
TRBV12-3/TRBV12-4	once	TRBJ1-5	.	TGTGCCAGCCGGACTCGGGGGAGCAATCAGCCCCAGCATTTT	CASRTRGSNQPQHF
TRBV5-1	.	TRBJ2-2	.	TGCGCCAGCAGCTCGACAGAGACTAACACCGGGGAGCTGTTTTTT	CASSSTETNTGELFF
TRBV6-2/TRBV6-3	many	TRBJ2-4	.	TGTGCCAGCAGTTACTCGAGAGCCGCAATACTAGCCAAAAACATTCAGTACTTC	CASSYSRAAILAKNIQYF
TRBV14	many	TRBJ2-5	TRBD1	TGTGCCAGCAGCCCCAGACAGGGGTGGATTGAGACCCAGTACTTC	CASSPRQGWIETQYF
TRBV15	few	TRBJ2-2	.	TGTGCCACCAGCAGAGATGGGGGGTTAGACACCGAGGAGCTGTTTTTT	CATSRDGGLDTEELFF
TRBV7-2	many	TRBJ2-3	.	TGTGCCAGCAGCAAAGGGGCAGAAGATACGCAGTATTTT	CASSKGAEDTQYF
TRBV9	.	TRBJ2-7	.	TGTGCCGGCAGCGTAGGGGGAGGGGACCCCTCCTACGAGCAGTACTTC	CAGSVGGGDPSYEQYF
TRBV20-1	many	TRBJ2-5	.	TGCAGTGCTACTCAGCCCGGGACTTTAATTCGGTCCTCCCAGTACTTC	CSATQPGTLIRSSQYF
TRBV12-3/TRBV12-4	.	TRBJ1-2	.	TGTGCCGGCAGTTTTAACAGGGAAGCTAACTATGGCTACACCTTC	CAGSFNREANYGYTF
TRBV28	.	TRBJ2-7	.	TGTGCCAGCAATAAAGGGGGATCAAGCTCCTACGAGCAGTACTTC	CASNKGGSSSYEQYF
TRBV27	.	TRBJ1-4	.	TGTGCCAGCAGGTCATCGGGGGGTGAAAAACTGTTTTTT	CASRSSGGEKLFF
TRBV27	.	TRBJ1-6	TRBD1	TGTGCCAGCACAACAGGGGTCGAGGGTTCACCCCTCCACTTT	CASTTGVEGSPLHF
TRBV5-1	.	TRBJ2-1	TRBD2	TGCGCCAGTAACTACTCCGGGACTAAATTACGCTCCTACAATGAGCAGTTCTTC	CASNYSGTKLRSYNEQFF
TRBV10-3	many	TRBJ2-1	TRBD2	TGTGCCATCAGTGTTAGCGGGGACCAGCAGTTCTTC	CAISVSGDQQFF
TRBV7-9	.	TRBJ2-5	.	TGTGCCAGCAGTTCCGGGAGCATGAGGGGACCCCTACAAGAGACCCAGTACTTC	CASSSGSMRGPLQETQYF
TRBV4-1	few	TRBJ2-7	.	TGCGCCAGCAGCCAGGGTTCGCGGAGTCTGGGTCGTCACGAGCAGTACTTC	CASSQGSRSLGRHEQYF
TRBV6-5	many	TRBJ2-1	.	TGTGCCAGCAGTTACGGGCGGGTGAATAACAATGAGCAGTTCTTC	CASSYGRVNNNEQFF
TRBV5-1	.	TRBJ2-2	TRBD2	TGCGCCAGCAGTCAATCAGCGGGACCGACGAAGTGGGAGCTGTTTTTT	CASSQSAGPTKWELFF
TRBV5-1	many	TRBJ2-2	.	TGCGCCAGCAGCCAGGGACAGAACACCGGGGAGCTGTTTTTT	CASSQGQNTGELFF